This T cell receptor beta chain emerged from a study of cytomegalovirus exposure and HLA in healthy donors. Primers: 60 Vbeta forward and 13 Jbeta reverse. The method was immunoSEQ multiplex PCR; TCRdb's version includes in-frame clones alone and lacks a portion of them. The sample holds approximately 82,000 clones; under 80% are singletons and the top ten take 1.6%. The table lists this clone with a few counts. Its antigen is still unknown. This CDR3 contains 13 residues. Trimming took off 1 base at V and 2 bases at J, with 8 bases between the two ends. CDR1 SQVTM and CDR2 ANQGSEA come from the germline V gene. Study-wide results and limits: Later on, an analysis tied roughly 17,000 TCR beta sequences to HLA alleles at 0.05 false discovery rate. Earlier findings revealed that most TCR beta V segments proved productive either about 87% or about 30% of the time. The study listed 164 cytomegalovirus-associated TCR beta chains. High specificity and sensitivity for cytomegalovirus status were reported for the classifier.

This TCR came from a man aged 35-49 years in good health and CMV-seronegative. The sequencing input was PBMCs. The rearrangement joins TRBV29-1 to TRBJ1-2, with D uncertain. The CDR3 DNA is TGCAGCGTTGAAGTGTCCACAAACTATGGCTACACCTTC. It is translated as CSVEVSTNYGYTF.